This T cell receptor (beta chain) was sequenced in a study of T cell repertoires in cytomegalovirus infection. CDR1 and CDR2 (germline): SGHDN, FVKESK. This CDR3 is built from 15 residues. V was clipped by 1 base and J by 2 bases; unmatched bases: 3. TCRdb called the reads again in MiXCR, with one record for every CDR3 protein. In the table there are approximately 770,000 distinct CDR3 sequences, just under 30% of which are singletons. This clonotype was seen only a few times. Its antigen is not known. This TCR was sampled from a human donor in good health (CMV status not recorded). Some clones in this sample may be carry-over from other donors' samples. Source: cultured CD8+ T cells from PBMCs, taken from culture after CMV antigen stimulation. V gene TRBV14 combines with J gene TRBJ1-2; 8 bases fit TRBD1. CDR3 amino acids: CASSQGWDRNYGYTF. The CDR3 DNA follows: TGTGCCAGCAGCCAAGGGTGGGACAGGAACTATGGCTACACCTTC.